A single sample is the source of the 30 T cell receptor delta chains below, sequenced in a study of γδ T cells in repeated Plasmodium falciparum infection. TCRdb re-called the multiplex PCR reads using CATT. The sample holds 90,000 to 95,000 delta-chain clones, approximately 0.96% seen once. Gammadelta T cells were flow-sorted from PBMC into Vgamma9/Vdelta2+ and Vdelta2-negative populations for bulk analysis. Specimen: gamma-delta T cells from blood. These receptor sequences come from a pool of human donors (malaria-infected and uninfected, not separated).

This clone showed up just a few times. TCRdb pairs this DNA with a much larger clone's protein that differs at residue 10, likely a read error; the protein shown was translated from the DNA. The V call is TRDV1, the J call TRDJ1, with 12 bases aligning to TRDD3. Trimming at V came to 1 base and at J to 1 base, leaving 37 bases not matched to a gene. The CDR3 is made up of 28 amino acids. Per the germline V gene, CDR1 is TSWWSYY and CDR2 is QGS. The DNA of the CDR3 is TGTGCTCTTGGGGAACGGGGCGAGTTTGTCTTCCCCCCTTCTCGTACTGTCTGGGGGATACGGGGCACCGATAAACTCATCTTT. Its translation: CALGERGEFVFPPSRTVWGIRGTDKLIF.

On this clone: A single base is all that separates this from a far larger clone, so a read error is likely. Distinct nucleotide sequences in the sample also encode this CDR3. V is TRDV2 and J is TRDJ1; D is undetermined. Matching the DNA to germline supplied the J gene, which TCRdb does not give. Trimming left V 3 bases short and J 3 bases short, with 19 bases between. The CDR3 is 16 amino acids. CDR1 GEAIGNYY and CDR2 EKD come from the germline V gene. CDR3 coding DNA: TGTGCCTGTGACCAGTGCCGCCCCTCCAAGCCCGATAAACTCATCTTT. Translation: CACDQCRPSKPDKLIF.

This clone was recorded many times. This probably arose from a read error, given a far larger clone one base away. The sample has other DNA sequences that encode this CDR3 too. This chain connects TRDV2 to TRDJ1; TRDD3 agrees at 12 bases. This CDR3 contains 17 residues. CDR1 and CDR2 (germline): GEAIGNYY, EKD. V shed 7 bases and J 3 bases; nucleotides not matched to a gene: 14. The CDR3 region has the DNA TGTGCCTGCCAACCCTGGGGGATACGCCCGGATTCCGATAAACTCATCTTT. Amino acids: CACQPWGIRPDSDKLIF.

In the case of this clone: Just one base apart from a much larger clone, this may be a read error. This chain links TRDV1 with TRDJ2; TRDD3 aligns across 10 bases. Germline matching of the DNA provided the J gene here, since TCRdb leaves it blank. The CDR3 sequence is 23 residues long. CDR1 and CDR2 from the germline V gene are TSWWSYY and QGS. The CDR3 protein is CALGDPSLPSQTGGCNLTAQLFF. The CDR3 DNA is TGTGCTCTTGGGGATCCAAGTCTTCCTAGCCAGACTGGGGGATGTAATTTGACAGCGCAACTCTTCTTT.

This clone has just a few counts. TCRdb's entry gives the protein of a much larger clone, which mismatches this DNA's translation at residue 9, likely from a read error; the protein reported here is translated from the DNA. CDR3 residues: CALGPSPPPDTLLGTSGVTDKLIF. The CDR3 DNA follows: TGTGCTCTTGGTCCCTCCCCCCCACCCGACACCTTACTGGGGACCTCGGGTGTCACCGATAAACTCATCTTT. The chain has TRDV1 and TRDJ1, with TRDD3 matching 7 bases. TCRdb records no J gene; here it was assigned by comparing the DNA to germline. Germline V lookup: CDR1 TSWWSYY, CDR2 QGS. J lost 1 base, V lost 6 bases, and 35 bases had no gene match. This CDR3 region has 24 residues.

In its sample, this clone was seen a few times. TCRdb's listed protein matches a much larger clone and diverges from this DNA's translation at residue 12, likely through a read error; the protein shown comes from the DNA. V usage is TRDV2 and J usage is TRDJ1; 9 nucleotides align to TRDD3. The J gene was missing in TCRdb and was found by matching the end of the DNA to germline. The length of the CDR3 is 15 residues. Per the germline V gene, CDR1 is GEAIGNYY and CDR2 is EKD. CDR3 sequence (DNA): TGTGCCTGTGACACCGTGGGGGATAGGGGCGATGAACTCATCTTT. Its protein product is CACDTVGDRGDELIF.

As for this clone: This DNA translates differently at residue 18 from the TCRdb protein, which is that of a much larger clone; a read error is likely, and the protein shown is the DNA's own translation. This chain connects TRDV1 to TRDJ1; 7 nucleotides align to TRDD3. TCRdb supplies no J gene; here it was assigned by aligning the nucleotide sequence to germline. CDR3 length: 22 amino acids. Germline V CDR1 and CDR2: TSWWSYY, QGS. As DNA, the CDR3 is TGTGCTCTTGGGGAAACCGGCTTCCCACCGACTAGGGGGATTTCGTACACCGGTAAACTCATCTTT. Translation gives CALGETGFPPTRGISYTGKLIF.

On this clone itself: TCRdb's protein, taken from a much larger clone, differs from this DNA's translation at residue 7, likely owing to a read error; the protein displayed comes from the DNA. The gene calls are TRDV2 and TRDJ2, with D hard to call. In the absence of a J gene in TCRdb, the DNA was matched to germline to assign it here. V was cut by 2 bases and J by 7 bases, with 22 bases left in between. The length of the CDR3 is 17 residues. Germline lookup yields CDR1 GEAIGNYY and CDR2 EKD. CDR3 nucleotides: TGTGCCTGTGACAAGGTGGATGACCCAAGTAGGAAAGCACAACTCTTCTTT. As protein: CACDKVDDPSRKAQLFF.

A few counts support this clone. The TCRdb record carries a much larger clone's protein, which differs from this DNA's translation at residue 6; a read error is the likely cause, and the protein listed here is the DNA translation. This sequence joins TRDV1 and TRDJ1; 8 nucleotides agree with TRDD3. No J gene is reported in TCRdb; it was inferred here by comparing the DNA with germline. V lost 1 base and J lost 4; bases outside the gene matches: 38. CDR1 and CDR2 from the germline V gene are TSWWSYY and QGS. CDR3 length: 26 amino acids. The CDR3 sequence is CALGEPPLVPPVVLGVTSPYLDKLIF. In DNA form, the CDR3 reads TGTGCTCTTGGGGAACCACCCCTGGTTCCTCCTGTCGTACTGGGGGTCACATCCCCCTACCTCGATAAACTCATCTTT.

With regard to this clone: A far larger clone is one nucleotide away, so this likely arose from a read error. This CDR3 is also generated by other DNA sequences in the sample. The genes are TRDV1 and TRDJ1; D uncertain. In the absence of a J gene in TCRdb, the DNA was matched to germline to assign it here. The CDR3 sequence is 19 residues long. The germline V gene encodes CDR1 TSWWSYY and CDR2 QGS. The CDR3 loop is CALGELRPARPLYTDKLIF. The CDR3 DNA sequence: TGTGCTCTTGGGGAACTAAGACCAGCCCGACCCTTGTACACTGATAAACTCATCTTT.

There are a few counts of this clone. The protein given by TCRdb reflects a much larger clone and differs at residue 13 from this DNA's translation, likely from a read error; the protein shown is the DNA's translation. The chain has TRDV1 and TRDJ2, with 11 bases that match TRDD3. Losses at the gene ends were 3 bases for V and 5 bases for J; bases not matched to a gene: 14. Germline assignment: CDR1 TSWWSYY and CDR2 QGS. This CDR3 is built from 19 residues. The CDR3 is CALGDYSFWGIPATAQLFF. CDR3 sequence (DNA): TGTGCTCTTGGGGATTATTCCTTCTGGGGGATACCAGCTACAGCACAACTCTTCTTT.

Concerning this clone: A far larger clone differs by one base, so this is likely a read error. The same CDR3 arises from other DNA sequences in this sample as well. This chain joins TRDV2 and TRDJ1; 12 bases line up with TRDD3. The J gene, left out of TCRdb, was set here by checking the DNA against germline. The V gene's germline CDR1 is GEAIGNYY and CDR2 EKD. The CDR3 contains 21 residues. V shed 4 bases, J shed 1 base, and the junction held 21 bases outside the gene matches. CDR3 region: CACDRCLPTTGGYRSTDKLIF. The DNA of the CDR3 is TGTGCCTGTGATCGGTGCCTTCCTACCACTGGGGGATACAGGTCCACCGATAAACTCATCTTT.

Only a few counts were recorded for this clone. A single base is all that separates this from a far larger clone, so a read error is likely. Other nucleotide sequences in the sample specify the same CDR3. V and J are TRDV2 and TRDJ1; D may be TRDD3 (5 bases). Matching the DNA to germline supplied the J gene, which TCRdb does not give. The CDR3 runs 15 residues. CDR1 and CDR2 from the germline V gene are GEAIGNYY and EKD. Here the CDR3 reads CACDTGGAYTDKLIF. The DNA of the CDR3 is TGTGCCTGTGACACCGGTGGGGCTTACACCGACAAACTCATCTTT.

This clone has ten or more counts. The chain's CDR3 is CALGEPSTGLPLLGGLYTDKLIF. The CDR3 DNA sequence: TGTGCTCTTGGGGAACCATCCACAGGCCTTCCCCTACTGGGGGGCCTTTACACCGATAAACTCATCTTT. This chain links TRDV1 with TRDJ1, with 8 bases lining up with TRDD3. The ends lost 1 base at V and 0 bases at J; junction bases unmatched: 25. The CDR3 has 23 amino acids. CDR1 and CDR2 from the germline V gene are TSWWSYY and QGS.

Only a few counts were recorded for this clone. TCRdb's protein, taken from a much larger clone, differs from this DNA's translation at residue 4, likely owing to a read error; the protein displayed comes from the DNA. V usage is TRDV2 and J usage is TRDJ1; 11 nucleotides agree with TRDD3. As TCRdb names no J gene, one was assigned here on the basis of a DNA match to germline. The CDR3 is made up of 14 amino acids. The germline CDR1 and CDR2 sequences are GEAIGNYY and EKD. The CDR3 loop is CACGPVMLGDTLIF. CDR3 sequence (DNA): TGTGCCTGTGGCCCGGTTATGCTGGGGGATACACTCATCTTT.

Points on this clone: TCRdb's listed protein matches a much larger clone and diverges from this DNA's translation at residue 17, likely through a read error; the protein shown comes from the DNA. DNA of the CDR3: TGTGCTCTTGGGCCCCTGGAATTCCTTCGATCTATACTGGGGGACTACGCCGATAAACTCATCTTT. This translates into CALGPLEFLRSILGDYADKLIF. This chain links TRDV1 with TRDJ1; 9 bases match TRDD3. Germline lookup yields CDR1 TSWWSYY and CDR2 QGS. Losses at the gene ends were 5 bases for V and 3 bases for J; bases not matched to a gene: 28. CDR3 size: 22 residues.

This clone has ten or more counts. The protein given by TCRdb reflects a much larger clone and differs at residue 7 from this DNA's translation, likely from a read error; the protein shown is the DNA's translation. The CDR3 is CACDTLGGDLAQLFF. Written as DNA, the CDR3 is TGTGCCTGTGACACCCTTGGGGGAGACCTGGCACAACTCTTCTTT. V and J are TRDV2 and TRDJ2, with 7 bases aligning to TRDD3. TCRdb leaves out the J gene; it was filled in here by matching the DNA to germline. The CDR3 consists of 15 residues. Germline V gives CDR1 GEAIGNYY, CDR2 EKD. Trimming took 0 bases from V and 8 from J; bases not matched to a gene: 8.

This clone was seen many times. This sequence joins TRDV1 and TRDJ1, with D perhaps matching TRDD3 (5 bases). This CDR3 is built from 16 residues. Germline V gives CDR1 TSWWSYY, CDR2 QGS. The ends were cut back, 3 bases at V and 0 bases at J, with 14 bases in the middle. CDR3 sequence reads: CALGDRGHLYTDKLIF. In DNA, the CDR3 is TGTGCTCTTGGGGACAGGGGGCACCTGTACACCGATAAACTCATCTTT.

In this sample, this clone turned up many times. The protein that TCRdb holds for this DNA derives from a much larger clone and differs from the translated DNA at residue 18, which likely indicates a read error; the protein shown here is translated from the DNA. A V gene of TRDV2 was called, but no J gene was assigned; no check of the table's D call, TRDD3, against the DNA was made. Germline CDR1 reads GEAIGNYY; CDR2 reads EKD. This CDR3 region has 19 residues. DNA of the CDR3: TGTGCCTGTGACACCGACTACTGGGGGGCCGGGCCTTACACCGATAAACTCACCTTT. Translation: CACDTDYWGAGPYTDKLTF.

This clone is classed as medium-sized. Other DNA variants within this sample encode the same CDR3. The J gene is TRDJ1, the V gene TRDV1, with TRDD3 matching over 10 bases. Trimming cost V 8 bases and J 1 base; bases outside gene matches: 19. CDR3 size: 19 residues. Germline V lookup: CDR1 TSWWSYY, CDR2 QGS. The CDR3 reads CALSFAGGYRLRGTDKLIF. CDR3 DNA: TGTGCTCTTTCCTTCGCTGGGGGATATCGACTCCGCGGCACCGATAAACTCATCTTT.

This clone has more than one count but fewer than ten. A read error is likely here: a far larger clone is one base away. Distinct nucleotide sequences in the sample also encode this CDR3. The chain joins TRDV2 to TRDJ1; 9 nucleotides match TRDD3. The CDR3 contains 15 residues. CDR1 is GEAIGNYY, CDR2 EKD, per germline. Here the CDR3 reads CACDTVGDRENKLIF. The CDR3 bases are TGTGCCTGTGACACCGTGGGGGATAGGGAGAATAAGCTCATCTTT.

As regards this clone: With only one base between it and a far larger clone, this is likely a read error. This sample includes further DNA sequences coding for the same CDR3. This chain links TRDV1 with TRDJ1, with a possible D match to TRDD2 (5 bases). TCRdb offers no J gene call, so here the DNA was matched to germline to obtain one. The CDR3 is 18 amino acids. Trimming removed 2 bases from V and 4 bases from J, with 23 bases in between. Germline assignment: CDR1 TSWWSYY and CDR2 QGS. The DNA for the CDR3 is TGTGCTCTTGGGGAAAGATTCCCTACGACCGGGTCTCGCGATAAACTCATCTTT. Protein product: CALGERFPTTGSRDKLIF.

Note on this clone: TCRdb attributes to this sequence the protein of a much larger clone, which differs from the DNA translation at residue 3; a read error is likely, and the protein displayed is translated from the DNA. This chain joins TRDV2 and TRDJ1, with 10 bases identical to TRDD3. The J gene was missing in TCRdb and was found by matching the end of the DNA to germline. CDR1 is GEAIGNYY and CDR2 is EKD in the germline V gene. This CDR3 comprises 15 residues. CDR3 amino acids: CASDNLGDKTDKLIF. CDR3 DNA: TGTGCCAGTGACAATCTGGGGGATAAGACCGATAAACTCATCTTT.

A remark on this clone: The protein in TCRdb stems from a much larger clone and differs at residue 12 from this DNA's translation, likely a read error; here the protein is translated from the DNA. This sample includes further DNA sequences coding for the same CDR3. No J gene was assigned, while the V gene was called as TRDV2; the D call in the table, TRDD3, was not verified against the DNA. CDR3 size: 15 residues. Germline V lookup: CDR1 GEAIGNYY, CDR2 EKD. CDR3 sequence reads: CACDILGMGTDNLIF. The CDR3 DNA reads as TGTGCCTGTGACATTCTTGGGATGGGCACCGATAATCTCATCTTT.

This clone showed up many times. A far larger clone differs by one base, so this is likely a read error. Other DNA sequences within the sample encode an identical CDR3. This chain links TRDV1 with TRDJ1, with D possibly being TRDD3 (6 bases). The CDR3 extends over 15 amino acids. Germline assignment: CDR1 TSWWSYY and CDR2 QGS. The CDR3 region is CALGEVEDTTDKLIF. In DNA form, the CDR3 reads TGTGCTCTGGGGGAAGTAGAGGATACAACCGATAAACTCATCTTT.

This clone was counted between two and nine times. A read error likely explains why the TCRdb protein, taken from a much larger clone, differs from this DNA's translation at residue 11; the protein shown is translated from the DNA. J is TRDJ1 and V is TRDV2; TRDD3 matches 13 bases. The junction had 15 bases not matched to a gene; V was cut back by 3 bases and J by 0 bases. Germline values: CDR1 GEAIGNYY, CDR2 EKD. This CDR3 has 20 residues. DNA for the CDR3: TGTGCCTGTGACCACATACTGGGGGATACGGTGGAACCTAACACCGATAAACTCATCTTT. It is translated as CACDHILGDTVEPNTDKLIF.

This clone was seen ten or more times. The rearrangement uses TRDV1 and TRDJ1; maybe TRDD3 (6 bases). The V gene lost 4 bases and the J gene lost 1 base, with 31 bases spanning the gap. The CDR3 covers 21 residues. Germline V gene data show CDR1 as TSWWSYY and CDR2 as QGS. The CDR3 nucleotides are TGTGCTCTTGGGGCCGAGGCAGTCTTACCCACTGGGAAAGAGGGCACCGATAAACTCATCTTT. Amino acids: CALGAEAVLPTGKEGTDKLIF.

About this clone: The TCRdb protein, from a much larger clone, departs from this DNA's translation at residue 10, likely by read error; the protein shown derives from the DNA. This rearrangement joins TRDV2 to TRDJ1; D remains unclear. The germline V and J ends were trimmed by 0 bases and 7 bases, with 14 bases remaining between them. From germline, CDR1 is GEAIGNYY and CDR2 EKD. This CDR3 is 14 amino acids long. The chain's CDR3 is CACDTGRGYGKLIF. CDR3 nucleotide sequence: TGTGCCTGTGACACCGGAAGGGGTTACGGTAAACTCATCTTT.

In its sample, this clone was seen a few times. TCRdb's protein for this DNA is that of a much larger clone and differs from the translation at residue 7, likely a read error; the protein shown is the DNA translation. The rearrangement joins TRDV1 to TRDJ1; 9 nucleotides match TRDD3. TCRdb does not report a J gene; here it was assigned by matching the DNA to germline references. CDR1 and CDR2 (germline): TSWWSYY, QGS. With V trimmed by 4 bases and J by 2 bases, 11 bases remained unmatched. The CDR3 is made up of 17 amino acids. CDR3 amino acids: CALGVGPGGFSTDKLIF. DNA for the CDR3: TGTGCTCTTGGGGTCGGGCCTGGGGGATTCTCTACCGATAAACTCATCTTT.

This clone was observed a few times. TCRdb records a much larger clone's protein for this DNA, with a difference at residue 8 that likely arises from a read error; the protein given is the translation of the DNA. CDR3 region: CACDTLGSRSDKLIF. Here the CDR3 DNA reads TGTGCCTGTGACACGTTGGGTTCCAGGAGCGATAAACTCATCTTT. The chain links TRDV2 to TRDJ1; no clear D gene. Germline loops: CDR1 GEAIGNYY, CDR2 EKD. The CDR3 loop spans 15 amino acids. The germline V and J ends were trimmed by 1 base and 4 bases, with 15 bases remaining between them.